Below, 24 T cell receptor beta chains from the same sample are listed, as sequenced in a study of a mutant IDH1 vaccine in newly diagnosed glioma. No antigens are known for them. Repertoires were generated with immunoSEQ multiplex PCR, while TCRdb's copy carries only in-frame clones and drops some. The repertoire holds 50,000 to 60,000 clones, with approximately 80% as singletons. Stated time point: week 23, last vaccination. Doses comprised 300 ug of mutant IDH1 20-mer peptide each, plus topical imiquimod. The sequencing here drew on PBMCs, taken from a glioma patient whose treatment included an IDH1 peptide vaccine. Receptors originate from a man aged 35 to 55 with glioma.

The J gene is TRBJ1-2, the V gene TRBV4-1; D remains ambiguous. Per the germline V gene, CDR1 is MGHRA and CDR2 is YSYEKL. CDR3 length equals 14 residues. With 1 base removed from V and 4 bases from J, the gap between germline ends came to 10 bases. CDR3 sequence: CASSQVGEGYGYTF. CDR3 in DNA: TGCGCCAGCAGCCAAGTCGGTGAGGGCTATGGCTACACCTTC.

This clone was seen once. The chain is built from TRBV9 and TRBJ2-3, with D perhaps TRBD2 (7 bases). The V end was cut by 0 bases, the J end by 6 bases, with 14 bases between. Germline loops: CDR1 SGDLS, CDR2 YYNGEE. CDR3 length: 15 residues. CDR3 sequence: CASSVAGGAADTQYF. For the CDR3, the DNA is TGTGCCAGCAGCGTAGCTGGGGGGGCCGCCGATACGCAGTATTTT.

The J gene is TRBJ2-6, the V gene TRBV5-1, with unresolved D. Trimming left V 1 base short and J 3 bases short, with 11 bases between. Germline CDR1 is SGHRS and CDR2 is YFSETQ. This CDR3 is 16 amino acids long. As DNA, the CDR3 is TGCGCCAGCAGCTTGAATCCATTCAGTGGGGCCAACGTCCTGACTTTC. Protein: CASSLNPFSGANVLTF. The complete variable domain, with remaining parts taken from reference TRBV5-1 and TRBJ2-6, reads KAGVTQTPRYLIKTRGQQVTLSCSPISGHRSVSWYQQTPGQGLQFLFEYFSETQRNKGNFPGRFSGRQFSNSRSEMNVSTLELGDSALYLCASSLNPFSGANVLTFGAGSRLTVL.

V and J are TRBV6-1 and TRBJ2-7; 9 nucleotides align to TRBD2. CDR1 is MNHNS and CDR2 is SASEGT in the germline V gene. The CDR3 consists of 16 residues. Trimming removed 4 bases from V and 3 bases from J; junction bases left unmatched: 10. The CDR3 coding sequence is TGTGCCAGCAGTGGGCGGCGGGGGGGCTTAAACTACGAGCAGTACTTC. Protein product: CASSGRRGGLNYEQYF.

The chain couples TRBV6-6 to TRBJ2-2; 10 nucleotides line up with TRBD1. V trimming: 5 bases; J trimming: 6 bases; junction bases outside the gene matches: 9. The CDR3 runs to 16 residues. Germline loops: CDR1 MNHNY, CDR2 SVGAGI (reference sequence). CDR3 protein: CASSLLGTGAPGELFF. Written as DNA, the CDR3 is TGTGCCAGCAGTCTTCTCGGGACAGGGGCCCCCGGGGAGCTGTTTTTT.

This chain connects TRBV18 to TRBJ1-1; D may be TRBD1 (5 bases). The ends were cut back, 0 bases at V and 0 bases at J, with 8 bases in the middle. The germline CDR1 and CDR2 sequences are KGHSH and LQKENI. CDR3 size: 15 residues. CDR3 loop: CASSPPGVVNTEAFF. CDR3 sequence (DNA): TGTGCCAGCTCACCACCGGGGGTGGTGAACACTGAAGCTTTCTTT. The full variable domain, with the rest looked up from reference TRBV18 and TRBJ1-1, is NAGVMQNPRHLVRRRGQEARLRCSPMKGHSHVYWYRQLPEEGLKFMVYLQKENIIDESGMPKERFSAEFPKEGPSILRIQQVVRGDSAAYFCASSPPGVVNTEAFFGQGTRLTVV.

This clone has only a few counts. The chain carries TRBV12-5 and TRBJ1-3; D possibly corresponds to TRBD1 (5 bases). Germline V gene lookup returns CDR1 LGHNT and CDR2 FRNRAP. With 3 bases removed from V and 0 bases from J, the gap between germline ends came to 6 bases. The CDR3 sequence is 14 residues long. CDR3 DNA sequence: TGTGCTAGTGGTTTAGGGGTCTCTGGAAACACCATATATTTT. Translation: CASGLGVSGNTIYF.

The V and J genes are TRBV30 and TRBJ2-3, with 13 bases fitting TRBD2. Germline CDR1 and CDR2: GTSNPN and SVGIG (reference sequence). The CDR3 is made up of 15 amino acids. After removal of 1 base from V and 6 bases from J, the junction contained 4 bases not matched to a gene. The chain's CDR3 is CAWSGKGLAGDTQYF. The CDR3 nucleotides are TGTGCCTGGAGTGGGAAGGGACTAGCGGGGGATACGCAGTATTTT.

CDR3 region: CASSVAVVGGYTF. The CDR3 DNA is TGTGCCAGCAGCGTAGCGGTGGTGGGCGGCTACACCTTC. The chain is built from TRBV9 and TRBJ1-2, with D unresolved. V gave up 0 bases and J gave up 8 bases, with 11 bases separating them. This CDR3 region has 13 residues. Germline CDR1 is SGDLS and CDR2 is YYNGEE.

This chain connects TRBV19 to TRBJ1-6; 7 positions agree with TRBD1. Trimming cost V 5 bases and J 13 bases; bases outside gene matches: 14. Germline V CDR1 and CDR2: LNHDA, SQIVND (reference sequence). This CDR3 comprises 15 residues. CDR3 amino acids: CASSLSGTAIHPLHF. In DNA form, the CDR3 reads TGTGCCAGTAGTTTATCCGGGACAGCCATTCACCCCCTCCACTTT.

The rearrangement links TRBV19 to TRBJ1-2; tentative D call: TRBD1 (5 bases). This CDR3 has 13 residues. Germline-derived CDR1 and CDR2 are LNHDA and SQIVND (reference sequence). The V gene lost 7 bases and the J gene lost 5 bases, with 14 bases spanning the gap. CDR3 region: CASTEGGGYGYTF. DNA of the CDR3: TGTGCCAGTACGGAGGGCGGGGGTTATGGCTACACCTTC.

The chain has TRBV2 and TRBJ2-7; D assignment may be TRBD1 or TRBD2 (5 bases each). CDR1 is SNHLY and CDR2 is FYNNEI in the germline V gene. The CDR3 length is 14 residues. V was cut by 5 bases and J by 2 bases, with 13 bases left in between. In DNA, the CDR3 is TGTGCCAGCAGTATAAGGACGGGGCCCTACGAGCAGTACTTC. Translating it yields CASSIRTGPYEQYF.

The CDR3 is CASSTRTGRETQYF. CDR3 bases: TGTGCCAGCAGCACCCGGACAGGGCGAGAGACCCAGTACTTC. The chain joins TRBV2 to TRBJ2-5; 8 bases match TRBD1. CDR1 and CDR2 (germline): SNHLY, FYNNEI. With 6 bases clipped from V and 4 bases from J, the junction kept 7 bases outside the gene matches. The CDR3 covers 14 residues.

This clone appeared a few times. The chain employs TRBV6-5 and TRBJ2-6, with D possibly TRBD2 on 5 matching bases. The CDR3 has 16 residues. Germline V gives CDR1 MNHEY, CDR2 SVGAGI. With 3 bases removed from V and 4 bases from J, the gap between germline ends came to 13 bases. In DNA form, the CDR3 reads TGTGCCAGCAGTTATTTCCGGGGTTACGGGGCCAACGTCCTGACTTTC. Its protein product is CASSYFRGYGANVLTF.

This clone showed up just a few times. The chain has TRBV6-5 and TRBJ1-2, with 10 nucleotides matching TRBD1. CDR3 length: 15 residues. The trim removed 6 bases at V and 4 bases at J, leaving 8 bases unmatched. The germline gives CDR1 MNHEY, CDR2 SVGAGI. The CDR3 sequence is CASSQGGQGIYGYTF. The CDR3 DNA is TGTGCCAGCAGCCAGGGGGGACAGGGGATCTATGGCTACACCTTC.

This clone was counted a few times. The chain combines TRBV7-2 with TRBJ1-2, with D maybe TRBD1 (6 bases). Germline V lookup: CDR1 SGHTA, CDR2 FQGNSA. The CDR3 sequence is 15 residues long. Trimming left V 4 bases short and J 5 bases short, with 17 bases between. CDR3 in DNA: TGTGCCAGCAGCTACTACAGGGTGTCGGGTTATGGCTACACCTTC. Protein sequence: CASSYYRVSGYGYTF.

This clone appeared a few times. The J gene is TRBJ2-2, the V gene TRBV29-1; no clear D. CDR1 and CDR2 from the germline V gene are SQVTM and ANQGSEA. The length of the CDR3 is 14 residues. Trimming removed 0 bases at V and 1 base at J, with 6 bases between. The CDR3 sequence is CSVEDRLNTGELFF. The CDR3 nucleotides are TGCAGCGTTGAAGACCGTCTGAACACCGGGGAGCTGTTTTTT.

This clone was detected only a few times. The J gene is TRBJ1-3, the V gene TRBV25-1; D gene ambiguous. The ends were cut back, 3 bases at V and 4 bases at J, with 13 bases in the middle. The germline V gene has CDR1 MGHDK and CDR2 SYGVNS. The CDR3 runs to 15 residues. The CDR3 sequence is CASSDTQRAGNTIYF. For the CDR3, the DNA is TGTGCCAGCAGTGACACCCAGCGTGCGGGAAACACCATATATTTT.

The chain recombines TRBV5-1 with TRBJ2-2; perhaps TRBD2 as D (6 bases). CDR3 length: 16 amino acids. Deletions cut 4 bases from V and 4 bases from J, with 17 bases between. In germline, CDR1 is SGHRS, CDR2 YFSETQ. CDR3: CASSPRGGLSTGELFF. The CDR3 DNA follows: TGCGCCAGCAGCCCTAGAGGAGGGCTTAGCACCGGGGAGCTGTTTTTT.

V and J are TRBV6-5 and TRBJ1-5, with D possibly matching TRBD1 (5 bases). V gave up 10 bases and J gave up 6 bases, with 16 bases separating them. The CDR3 extends over 13 amino acids. Per germline, CDR1 MNHEY and CDR2 SVGAGI. The CDR3 DNA reads TGTGCCACCAGATCCAGGGCAGGTCAGCCCCAGCATTTT. Its translation: CATRSRAGQPQHF.

The chain carries TRBV7-8 and TRBJ2-5, with unresolved D. CDR1 SGHVS and CDR2 FQNEAQ come from the germline V gene. Trimming pared 3 bases from V and 5 bases from J, leaving 16 bases between. This CDR3 has 15 residues. In DNA, the CDR3 is TGTGCCAGCAGCTTTTCGGTGGGTAAGCTGGAGACCCAGTACTTC. Protein: CASSFSVGKLETQYF.

This clone appeared once. V is TRBV2 and J is TRBJ1-1; D is unclear. Trimming shortened V by 6 bases and J by 6 bases, and 17 bases separated the two germline ends. The germline V gene encodes CDR1 SNHLY and CDR2 FYNNEI. This CDR3 contains 14 residues. The CDR3 sequence is CASRARAQNAEAFF. CDR3 DNA: TGTGCCAGCAGAGCCCGGGCCCAAAACGCTGAAGCTTTCTTT.

This chain links TRBV15 with TRBJ1-5, with TRBD1 matching over 10 bases. Germline CDR1 LNHNV, CDR2 YYDKDF (reference sequence). V lost 0 bases and J lost 4; bases outside the gene matches: 9. This CDR3 comprises 18 residues. The DNA for the CDR3 is TGTGCCACCAGCAGAGATCCACCGACAGGGGGCTGGAATCAGCCCCAGCATTTT. Translation gives CATSRDPPTGGWNQPQHF.

This clone appeared once. The chain carries TRBV18 and TRBJ1-2; D is possibly TRBD1 (5 bases). V was shortened by 6 bases and J by 7 bases, with 18 bases between the two germline ends. The CDR3 runs 14 residues. CDR1 is KGHSH, CDR2 LQKENI, per germline. CDR3 residues: CASSPGRTRLGYTF. The CDR3 DNA is TGTGCCAGCTCGCCGGGACGGACCCGGCTTGGCTACACCTTC.